A single sample gave rise to the 27 T cell receptor beta chains below, sequenced in a study of STAT3 mutations in large granular lymphocyte leukemia. Points from the study as a whole: Every T-cell large granular lymphocyte leukemia patient had at least one immunodominant TCR beta clonotype.

The antigens these receptors bind are not known. Some clones are missing from TCRdb's copy, which holds only in-frame ones; the method was immunoSEQ multiplex PCR. The sample includes 9,500 to 12,000 clones, 70% to 90% of them seen just once. The material sequenced was peripheral blood mononuclear cells. The receptors were sampled from a man aged 55-75 years with T-cell large granular lymphocyte leukemia. Some clones in this sample may be carry-over from other donors' samples.

V usage is TRBV7-2 and J usage is TRBJ1-1, with D uncertain. The CDR3 is 15 amino acids. Trimming cost V 5 bases and J 0 bases, with 13 bases left between them. The germline V gene encodes CDR1 SGHTA and CDR2 FQGNSA. This CDR3 reads CASSPWRALNTEAFF. The CDR3 DNA sequence: TGTGCCAGCAGCCCGTGGAGGGCCCTGAACACTGAAGCTTTCTTT.

This chain uses TRBV12-5 with TRBJ1-5, with D perhaps TRBD1 (6 bases). CDR3 length: 18 amino acids. The V end lost 6 bases, the J end lost 0 bases, and 21 bases lay between the germline ends. Germline CDR1 LGHNT, CDR2 FRNRAP. The DNA of the CDR3 is TGTGCTAGTGGCTCACCCCCGGCAGGACAGTATAGCAATCAGCCCCAGCATTTT. Translation: CASGSPPAGQYSNQPQHF.

This chain links TRBV14 with TRBJ1-2; no clear D. Per the germline V gene, CDR1 is SGHDN and CDR2 is FVKESK. The CDR3 covers 13 residues. V was trimmed by 0 bases and J by 6 bases, leaving 8 bases between them. The DNA of the CDR3 is TGTGCCAGCAGCCAAGATTATTCTCATGGCTACACCTTC. Protein product: CASSQDYSHGYTF.

The chain has TRBV10-3 and TRBJ1-5; no definite D call. The CDR3 has 14 residues. V lost 8 bases and J lost 0, with 11 bases in between. In germline, CDR1 is ENHRY, CDR2 SYGVKD. The CDR3 sequence: CAISAAYSNQPQHF. CDR3 DNA: TGTGCCATCTCTGCCGCTTATAGCAATCAGCCCCAGCATTTT.

The chain employs TRBV29-1 and TRBJ1-5; no reliable D call. The CDR3 consists of 13 residues. Germline assignment: CDR1 SQVTM and CDR2 ANQGSEA. V lost 4 bases to trimming and J lost 0 bases, with 7 bases between them. CDR3 protein: CSVAENSNQPQHF. The CDR3 coding sequence is TGCAGCGTTGCGGAAAATAGCAATCAGCCCCAGCATTTT.

In its sample, this clone was seen a few times. V and J are TRBV19 and TRBJ2-7; possible D gene TRBD1, 6 bases. This CDR3 is built from 12 residues. Trimming removed 6 bases at V and 3 bases at J, with 9 bases between. CDR1 and CDR2 (germline): LNHDA, SQIVND (reference sequence). The CDR3, as DNA: TGTGCCAGTAGGGACAGTCTCTACGAGCAGTACTTC. This gives the protein CASRDSLYEQYF.

The rearrangement links TRBV7-9 to TRBJ2-2; the match to TRBD2 covers 8 bases. The germline CDR1 and CDR2 sequences are SEHNR and FQNEAQ (reference sequence). The CDR3 loop spans 16 amino acids. V gave up 4 bases and J gave up 1 base; unmatched junction bases: 5. CDR3 bases: TGTGCCAGCAGCTCCGCGGGGGGACGGAACACCGGGGAGCTGTTTTTT. Encoded protein: CASSSAGGRNTGELFF.

The chain is built from TRBV5-8 and TRBJ2-3, with TRBD2 matching 10 bases. This CDR3 is 15 amino acids long. From germline, CDR1 is SGHTS and CDR2 YDEGEE. The V gene end was trimmed by 6 bases and the J gene end by 3 bases; junction bases not matched to a gene: 7. The CDR3 nucleotides read TGTGCCAGCATATCACCGGGACTAGCGACAGATACGCAGTATTTT. It encodes CASISPGLATDTQYF.

This clone was counted a single time. V is TRBV7-9 and J is TRBJ2-3, with 8 bases identical to TRBD2. The CDR3 is made up of 13 amino acids. V gave up 10 bases and J gave up 5 bases; unmatched junction bases: 8. In germline, CDR1 is SEHNR, CDR2 FQNEAQ (reference sequence). The chain's CDR3 is CATPGGPGDTQYF. The CDR3 DNA follows: TGTGCCACCCCGGGAGGGCCCGGAGATACGCAGTATTTT.

The rearrangement joins TRBV9 to TRBJ1-4; D unresolved. The V gene's germline CDR1 is SGDLS and CDR2 YYNGEE. V was clipped by 3 bases and J by 0 bases, with 9 bases between them. This CDR3 has 15 amino acids. DNA for the CDR3: TGTGCCAGCAGCGCCCTCGGAGCAACTAATGAAAAACTGTTTTTT. Translated: CASSALGATNEKLFF. The full variable domain, with the rest looked up from reference TRBV9 and TRBJ1-4, is DSGVTQTPKHLITATGQRVTLRCSPRSGDLSVYWYQQSLDQGLQFLIQYYNGEERAKGNILERFSAQQFPDLHSELNLSSLELGDSALYFCASSALGATNEKLFFGSGTQLSVL.

The J gene is TRBJ2-7, the V gene TRBV30; the D is unclear. This CDR3 region has 14 residues. With 4 bases removed from V and 7 bases from J, the gap between germline ends came to 20 bases. CDR1 is GTSNPN and CDR2 is SVGIG in the germline V gene (reference sequence). The CDR3: CAWKVPGPMGEQYF. CDR3 sequence (DNA): TGTGCCTGGAAGGTTCCCGGACCAATGGGGGAGCAGTACTTC.

The CDR3 reads CASSAMPDRGQPQHF. As DNA, the CDR3 is TGCGCCAGCAGCGCGATGCCGGACAGGGGTCAGCCCCAGCATTTT. V is TRBV5-1 and J is TRBJ1-5, with 9 bases identical to TRBD1. V lost 4 bases to trimming and J lost 6 bases; unmatched junction nucleotides: 8. CDR3 length equals 15 residues. CDR1 SGHRS and CDR2 YFSETQ come from the germline V gene.

The V call is TRBV2, the J call TRBJ2-3; 15 nucleotides align to TRBD2. V gave up 7 bases and J gave up 3 bases; unmatched junction bases: 2. The germline CDR1 and CDR2 sequences are SNHLY and FYNNEI. This CDR3 is 15 amino acids long. The CDR3 loop reads CASIGLAGGTDTQYF. The CDR3 nucleotides are TGTGCCAGCATTGGACTAGCGGGAGGGACAGATACGCAGTATTTT.

The genes are TRBV27 and TRBJ2-7, with 11 bases identical to TRBD2. The CDR3 sequence is 16 residues long. Germline CDR1 MNHEY, CDR2 SMNVEV (reference sequence). The trim removed 1 base at V and 5 bases at J, leaving 7 bases unmatched. The DNA for the CDR3 is TGTGCCAGCAGTTTATTAACTAGCGGGAGAGTGAACGAGCAGTACTTC. It is translated as CASSLLTSGRVNEQYF.

The CDR3: CASSQEAIGAGGPDTQYF. The CDR3 DNA is TGCGCCAGCAGCCAAGAGGCCATCGGGGCGGGAGGGCCAGATACGCAGTATTTT. The chain recombines TRBV4-3 with TRBJ2-3, with 9 bases aligning to TRBD2. CDR3 size: 18 residues. CDR1 and CDR2 (germline): LGHNA, YSLEER. V shed 0 bases, J shed 4 bases, and the junction held 11 bases outside the gene matches.

Only one count was recorded for this clone. The chain carries TRBV4-1 and TRBJ2-7; D possibly corresponds to TRBD2 (6 bases). Germline V CDR1 and CDR2: MGHRA, YSYEKL. V was shortened by 8 bases and J by 3 bases, with 14 bases between the two germline ends. This CDR3 has 13 residues. The CDR3: CASRGTAHYEQYF. Here the CDR3 DNA reads TGCGCCAGCCGAGGGACTGCCCACTACGAGCAGTACTTC.

The chain uses TRBV13 and TRBJ2-1; D uncertain. The germline V and J ends were trimmed by 9 bases and 8 bases, with 14 bases remaining between them. The CDR3 totals 12 residues. Per germline, CDR1 PRHDT and CDR2 FYEKMQ (reference sequence). The CDR3 spells CASSNRRDEQFF. CDR3 sequence (DNA): TGTGCCAGTTCTAATCGCCGCGATGAGCAGTTCTTC.

The chain uses TRBV5-5 and TRBJ1-5; no firm D call. The length of the CDR3 is 15 residues. With 3 bases removed from V and 5 bases from J, the gap between germline ends came to 15 bases. Germline CDR1 is SGHKS and CDR2 is YYEKEE (reference sequence). In nucleotides, the CDR3 is TGTGCCAGCAGCTCCCGCCCCCGGGCGGATCAGCCCCAGCATTTT. It translates to CASSSRPRADQPQHF.

The chain uses TRBV29-1 and TRBJ2-2, with 9 positions matching TRBD1. Germline V gene data show CDR1 as SQVTM and CDR2 as ANQGSEA. Germline trimming cut 5 bases from V and 8 bases from J; bases unmatched to any gene: 12. The CDR3 has 15 residues. This CDR3 reads CSVQTGTGMGGELFF. In nucleotides, the CDR3 is TGCAGCGTTCAGACCGGGACAGGGATGGGGGGGGAGCTGTTTTTT.

V gene TRBV9 combines with J gene TRBJ1-3, with D perhaps TRBD1 (6 bases). Germline V lookup: CDR1 SGDLS, CDR2 YYNGEE. The CDR3 loop spans 16 amino acids. With 4 bases removed from V and 1 base from J, the gap between germline ends came to 15 bases. The CDR3: CASSLQGHVSGNTIYF. The CDR3 DNA follows: TGTGCCAGCAGCCTTCAGGGACACGTATCTGGAAACACCATATATTTT.

J is TRBJ1-5 and V is TRBV29-1; D is undetermined. Germline values: CDR1 SQVTM, CDR2 ANQGSEA. Deletions cut 6 bases from V and 6 bases from J, with 15 bases between. This CDR3 spans 13 amino acids. This CDR3 reads CSVGIGNGQPQHF. CDR3 nucleotide sequence: TGCAGCGTGGGAATAGGGAACGGTCAGCCCCAGCATTTT.

The V call is TRBV28, the J call TRBJ2-1; D call uncertain. Trimming pared 2 bases from V and 5 bases from J, leaving 7 bases between. CDR3 length: 13 amino acids. The germline CDR1 and CDR2 sequences are MDHEN and SYDVKM. CDR3 protein: CASSLNQDNEQFF. CDR3 in DNA: TGTGCCAGCAGTTTAAATCAGGACAATGAGCAGTTCTTC.

V is TRBV25-1 and J is TRBJ1-2; TRBD1 agrees at 7 bases. The CDR3 has 14 residues. Germline V CDR1 and CDR2: MGHDK, SYGVNS. V was clipped by 2 bases and J by 3 bases; unmatched bases: 3. CDR3 sequence: CASSERQGDYGYTF. The DNA of the CDR3 is TGTGCCAGCAGTGAACGACAGGGTGACTATGGCTACACCTTC.

The chain couples TRBV9 to TRBJ2-1; D might be TRBD2 (5 bases). V lost 7 bases and J 0 bases, leaving 14 bases between the germline ends. The V gene's germline CDR1 is SGDLS and CDR2 YYNGEE. This CDR3 has 15 residues. The CDR3 protein is CASGETARSYNEQFF. CDR3 nucleotide sequence: TGTGCCAGCGGGGAGACTGCACGCTCCTACAATGAGCAGTTCTTC.

The chain recombines TRBV29-1 with TRBJ2-1; possibly TRBD2 for D (6 bases). The CDR3 consists of 11 residues. Germline V gene data show CDR1 as SQVTM and CDR2 as ANQGSEA. V gave up 4 bases and J gave up 10 bases, with 11 bases separating them. CDR3 amino acids: CSVGGVGEQFF. The CDR3 bases are TGCAGCGTTGGGGGGGTGGGGGAGCAGTTCTTC.

This clone is termed medium-sized. The chain uses TRBV5-1 and TRBJ2-7; D unclear. The germline V gene encodes CDR1 SGHRS and CDR2 YFSETQ. The CDR3 sequence is 13 residues long. V was cut by 1 base and J by 3 bases, with 8 bases left in between. DNA for the CDR3: TGCGCCAGCAGCTTGCCGAACAGCTACGAGCAGTACTTC. It translates to CASSLPNSYEQYF.

For the CDR3, the DNA is TGTGCCAGCAGCTTGGCGAGGGGGACTTACGAGCAGTACTTC. Translated, it gives CASSLARGTYEQYF. The rearrangement uses TRBV5-8 and TRBJ2-7; D tentatively fits TRBD1 or TRBD2 (6 bases each). This CDR3 comprises 14 residues. V was cut by 0 bases and J by 4 bases, with 11 bases left in between. Per the germline V gene, CDR1 is SGHTS and CDR2 is YDEGEE.